This T cell receptor beta chain was captured in a study of blood T cell repertoires in COVID-19. Overall study: T cells, B-cell-depleted T cells, or PBMCs provided the cDNA or gDNA that served as material.

Sequencing used immunoSEQ multiplex PCR; TCRdb keeps in-frame clones, though not all of them. The sample yields some 150,000 clones, approximately 90% seen once. Specimen: PBMCs or T cells enriched from blood (not recorded which). The source is a woman aged 30 to 39 with acute COVID-19.

The CDR3 reads CATGTGFEDEKLFF. The CDR3 DNA sequence: TGTGCCACTGGGACAGGGTTTGAGGATGAAAAACTGTTTTTT. The V and J genes are TRBV19 and TRBJ1-4; 9 nucleotides align to TRBD1. In germline, CDR1 is LNHDA, CDR2 SQIVND (reference sequence). Trimming removed 10 bases from V and 6 bases from J; junction bases left unmatched: 9. The CDR3 contains 14 residues.